This entry is about one TCR beta chain. Its antigen is not known. The assay was immunoSEQ multiplex PCR, and TCRdb's table has in-frame clones only and misses some. The profile shows about 130,000 clones, around 87% of them singletons. This record belongs to a study of T cell responses to AZD1222 COVID-19 vaccine. The study's findings and limits: There were mostly white British donors and more females than males, and clonal diversity was possibly underestimated. There were vaccine-associated CD4 TCRs across spike, dominant at 160-218 and 743-854.

Germline CDR1 KGHSH, CDR2 LQKENI. V was pared by 2 bases and J by 6 bases, with 8 bases of the junction left unmatched. The CDR3 consists of 15 residues. V and J are TRBV18 and TRBJ1-1; 8 nucleotides line up with TRBD1. This receptor was obtained from an adult in good health. Sample: peripheral blood, taken on day 0 of AZD1222 vaccination. The CDR3 loop reads CASSPSAGGLAEAFF. CDR3 DNA: TGTGCCAGCTCACCATCAGCAGGGGGCCTCGCTGAAGCTTTCTTT. Filled out from reference TRBV18 and TRBJ1-1, the complete variable domain reads NAGVMQNPRHLVRRRGQEARLRCSPMKGHSHVYWYRQLPEEGLKFMVYLQKENIIDESGMPKERFSAEFPKEGPSILRIQQVVRGDSAAYFCASSPSAGGLAEAFFGQGTRLTVV.